Following are 30 T cell receptor beta chains from one sample sequenced in a study of tumor and adjacent non-tumor tissue in lung cancer. This sample's RNA came from whole unsorted tissue. Three rounds of nested PCR, following a modified ARM-PCR protocol, produced the TCRbeta library. TCRdb re-called the multiplex PCR reads with MiXCR, one entry per CDR3 protein. The sample consists of 70,000 or so distinct CDR3 sequences, roughly three fifths of them appearing once. Material: lung tumor tissue. The receptors shown here come from a man in his fifties or sixties with non-small cell lung cancer.

Regarding this clonotype: Germline and junction disagree at one end, which may indicate a read error. The gene calls are TRBV11-1 and TRBJ2-1; 8 nucleotides agree with TRBD1. The V gene's germline CDR1 is SGHAT and CDR2 FQDESV (reference sequence). The CDR3 is made up of 15 amino acids. CDR3 residues: CASSLDGQGHNEQLF. As DNA, the CDR3 is TGTGCCAGCAGCTTGGACGGACAGGGCCACAATGAGCAGCTATTC.

Comments on this clonotype: A read error is possible here, since a much larger clone lies one base away. This chain links TRBV12-3 or TRBV12-4 with TRBJ1-5; maybe TRBD1 (5 bases). Between the trimmed V and J ends, which lost 3 bases and 10 bases, there was a span of 16 bases. This CDR3 has 14 amino acids. This chain's CDR3 is CASSFSGLGHPQHF. DNA of the CDR3: TGTGCCAGCAGTTTCTCAGGGCTTGGTCATCCCCAGCATTTT.

Worth noting for this clonotype: At one boundary the junction diverges from the germline segment, which might be a read error. The chain carries TRBV20-1 and TRBJ2-2, with TRBD2 matching 14 bases. Per the germline V gene, CDR1 is DFQATT and CDR2 is SNEGSKA (reference sequence). The CDR3 totals 20 residues. CDR3: CSTSRGLRLAGGPVTGELFF. DNA for the CDR3: TGCAGTACTAGCCGAGGATTACGACTAGCGGGAGGGCCTGTTACAGGGGAGCTGTTTTTT.

A remark on this clonotype: The CDR3 does not close with the conserved phenylalanine or tryptophan, likely indicating a read error. The CDR3 sequence: CVSSQDPRVNDEAFV. DNA for the CDR3: TGCGTCAGCAGCCAAGATCCTCGAGTAAATGATGAGGCTTTCGTT. The V and J genes are TRBV4-1 and TRBJ1-1, with D hard to call. CDR1 and CDR2 from the germline V gene are MGHRA and YSYEKL. The length of the CDR3 is 15 residues.

Many counts were recorded for this clonotype. The V call is TRBV4-1, the J call TRBJ2-7; 9 bases line up with TRBD1. The J segment lost 5 bases and the V segment lost 1 base, leaving 12 bases of the junction unmatched. The CDR3 consists of 17 residues. Germline values: CDR1 MGHRA, CDR2 YSYEKL. This CDR3 is CASSQASGTGISHEQYF. CDR3 coding DNA: TGCGCCAGCAGCCAAGCCTCGGGGACAGGGATTAGCCACGAGCAGTACTTC.

V and J are TRBV28 and TRBJ1-2, with 7 bases identical to TRBD1. CDR1 and CDR2 (germline): MDHEN, SYDVKM. V lost 10 bases to trimming and J lost 6 bases; unmatched junction nucleotides: 8. There are 12 residues in the CDR3. CDR3 sequence: CATTGAFHGYTF. In DNA form, the CDR3 reads TGTGCCACCACAGGGGCCTTCCATGGCTACACCTTC.

This clonotype was seen a handful of times. A clone one base away is much larger, so this may be a read error. CDR3 sequence (DNA): TGTGCCAGTAGTTTGGACAGGGGAGGGGGTCAGCCCCGGCATTTT. It codes for CASSLDRGGGQPRHF. V and J are TRBV19 and TRBJ1-5; 9 bases align to TRBD1. The CDR3 consists of 15 residues. CDR1 and CDR2 (germline): LNHDA, SQIVND (reference sequence).

The chain combines TRBV5-1 with TRBJ2-5; 10 bases match TRBD1. CDR3 length: 16 residues. Germline CDR1 and CDR2: SGHRS and YFSETQ. With V trimmed by 4 bases and J by 3 bases, 9 bases remained unmatched. The CDR3 DNA reads as TGCGCCAGCAGCGTGTGGGGACAGGGGCCGGAAGAGACCCAGTACTTC. It encodes CASSVWGQGPEETQYF. Supplemented by reference TRBV5-1 and TRBJ2-5, the full variable domain reads KAGVTQTPRYLIKTRGQQVTLSCSPISGHRSVSWYQQTPGQGLQFLFEYFSETQRNKGNFPGRFSGRQFSNSRSEMNVSTLELGDSALYLCASSVWGQGPEETQYFGPGTRLLVL.

Notes on this clonotype: This may arise from a read error, as a much more abundant clone is one base away. The chain combines TRBV12-3 or TRBV12-4 with TRBJ2-7; TRBD2 matches at 8 bases. This CDR3 comprises 16 residues. V gave up 7 bases and J gave up 2 bases; unmatched junction bases: 13. The DNA of the CDR3 is TGTGCCAGCACTAATACCTGGACTAGCCCAGCCTACGAGCAGTACTTC. It is translated as CASTNTWTSPAYEQYF.

This chain joins TRBV28 and TRBJ2-7, with no clear D. The CDR3 has 18 residues. CDR1 is MDHEN and CDR2 is SYDVKM in the germline V gene. V gave up 2 bases and J gave up 0 bases, with 20 bases separating them. The CDR3 sequence: CASSLGVPCGPSSYEQYF. CDR3 DNA: TGTGCCAGCAGTTTAGGCGTGCCGTGCGGCCCGAGCTCCTACGAGCAGTACTTC.

Remarks on this clonotype: This sequence may be a read error, since a much larger clone differs from it by one base. This chain connects TRBV12-3 or TRBV12-4 to TRBJ1-2; D possibly corresponds to TRBD1 (5 bases). This CDR3 region has 13 residues. The DNA of the CDR3 is TGTGCCAGCAGTTTAAGAGGGGACTATGGCTACATCTTC. This translates into CASSLRGDYGYIF.

A word on this clonotype: The CDR3 end shows no conserved phenylalanine or tryptophan, and so a read error is likely. The chain links TRBV7-9 to TRBJ2-3; the match to TRBD2 covers 14 bases. CDR3 length: 14 amino acids. Trimming cost V 8 bases and J 6 bases; bases outside gene matches: 4. The V gene's germline CDR1 is SEHNR and CDR2 FQNEAQ (reference sequence). Here the CDR3 reads CASRTSGGQDTQYI. The CDR3 bases are TGTGCCAGCCGGACTAGCGGGGGGCAGGATACGCAGTATATC.

As concerns this clonotype: The junction and the germline gene differ at one end; a read error may be behind it. The V gene is TRBV29-1, the J gene TRBJ2-3; D might be TRBD1 or TRBD2, each matching 6 bases. This CDR3 region has 13 residues. Per the germline V gene, CDR1 is SQVTM and CDR2 is ANQGSEA. CDR3 nucleotides: TGCAGCGCTACAGGGAGGCGCACAGATACGCAGAATTTT. Protein product: CSATGRRTDTQNF.

As to this clonotype: One junction end does not reproduce the germline sequence, and a read error may be involved. The chain is built from TRBV11-2 and TRBJ2-5; TRBD1 matches at 10 bases. The CDR3 is made up of 16 amino acids. Germline CDR1 is SGHAT and CDR2 is FQNNGV. CDR3 nucleotides: TGTGTCAGCAGCCGCCCGGGACAGGGGATGACGGAGACCCGGTACTTC. Amino acids: CVSSRPGQGMTETRYF.

The chain joins TRBV20-1 to TRBJ2-7; D uncertain. The CDR3 is 14 residues long. Trimming left V 5 bases short and J 0 bases short, with 14 bases between. Germline V gene data show CDR1 as DFQATT and CDR2 as SNEGSKA (reference sequence). The CDR3 nucleotides are TGCAGTGCTTTTCCGGCACAGAGCTCCTACGAGCAGTACTTC. Protein: CSAFPAQSSYEQYF.

Of note for this clonotype: Because the CDR3 is missing its conserved closing phenylalanine or tryptophan, this is likely a read error. This chain connects TRBV29-1 to TRBJ2-2; tentatively, D is TRBD2 (5 bases). Germline CDR1 SQVTM, CDR2 ANQGSEA. The CDR3 is 14 residues long. The CDR3 nucleotides read TGCAGCGCCCTGACATCTCCCAACATCGGGGAACTGTTTCTT. Residues: CSALTSPNIGELFL.

This clonotype was seen a handful of times. The V and J genes are TRBV5-1 and TRBJ2-5, with D hard to call. V gave up 2 bases and J gave up 5 bases, with 10 bases separating them. The CDR3 runs 13 residues. The germline CDR1 and CDR2 sequences are SGHRS and YFSETQ. CDR3 residues: CASSLQPQETQYF. The CDR3 DNA reads TGCGCCAGCAGCTTACAGCCGCAGGAGACCCAGTACTTC.

This chain uses TRBV30 with TRBJ2-2; TRBD2 matches 10 bases. The trim removed 8 bases at V and 1 base at J, leaving 10 bases unmatched. The CDR3 covers 16 residues. Germline V gene lookup returns CDR1 GTSNPN and CDR2 SVGIG (reference sequence). The CDR3 protein is CAGTGLAWGNTGELFF. CDR3 in DNA: TGTGCCGGAACGGGACTAGCGTGGGGGAACACCGGGGAGCTGTTTTTT.

The table lists this clonotype with a few counts. The V gene is TRBV20-1, the J gene TRBJ2-3, with D maybe TRBD1 (5 bases). V lost 5 bases to trimming and J lost 5 bases, with 14 bases between them. This CDR3 is 13 amino acids long. Germline V gene sequence: CDR1 DFQATT, CDR2 SNEGSKA (reference sequence). CDR3 sequence (DNA): TGCAGTGCTCCTGCGGCAGGGATAGATACGCAGTATTTT. As protein: CSAPAAGIDTQYF.

This clonotype was seen ten or more times. The chain uses TRBV5-4 and TRBJ2-7; 8 bases line up with TRBD2. The CDR3 runs 14 residues. CDR1 and CDR2 (germline): SGHNT, YYREEE (reference sequence). V gave up 0 bases and J gave up 2 bases; unmatched junction bases: 1. The CDR3 reads CASSLGTSPYEQYF. The CDR3 DNA reads as TGTGCCAGCAGCTTGGGGACTAGCCCCTACGAGCAGTACTTC.

This clonotype was seen more than once but under ten times. A much larger clone lies a single base off, so this may be a read error. The chain is built from TRBV29-1 and TRBJ1-2, with D hard to call. This CDR3 is built from 14 residues. Germline V CDR1 and CDR2: SQVTM, ANQGSEA. Trimming stripped 0 bases from V and 9 bases from J, with 17 bases between. The CDR3 DNA follows: TGCAGCGTTGAAGATCACACCTTCCCCGGTAGCTACACCTTC. This sequence encodes CSVEDHTFPGSYTF.

This clonotype was observed a single time. A junction boundary mismatches the germline segment, possibly from a read error. V usage is TRBV29-1 and J usage is TRBJ2-7; 12 bases fit TRBD2. This CDR3 is built from 13 residues. CDR1 is SQVTM and CDR2 is ANQGSEA in the germline V gene. For the CDR3, the DNA is TGCTGCGTTGAGCCTAGCGGGGGGGCCGGGCAGTACTTC. Translation gives CCVEPSGGAGQYF.

This clonotype is large in the sample. The rearrangement links TRBV6-5 to TRBJ2-1, with 11 bases fitting TRBD2. Losses at the gene ends were 2 bases for V and 4 bases for J; bases not matched to a gene: 7. CDR1 MNHEY and CDR2 SVGAGI come from the germline V gene. CDR3 size: 17 residues. CDR3 region: CASSYTNPSGGYNEQFF. The DNA of the CDR3 is TGTGCCAGCAGTTACACCAACCCTAGCGGGGGGTACAATGAGCAGTTCTTC.

Regarding this clonotype: Germline is not matched at one junction end, which may reflect a read error. This chain links TRBV12-3 or TRBV12-4 with TRBJ1-2; D gene uncertain. The CDR3 runs 13 residues. CDR3 sequence reads: CASSQTRVYGYAF. The DNA for the CDR3 is TGTGCCAGCAGCCAAACTAGGGTCTATGGCTACGCCTTC.

Comments on this clonotype: Mismatch with germline at one junction end may stem from a read error. This chain links TRBV6-1 with TRBJ2-7; D unclear. Germline CDR1 is MNHNS and CDR2 is SASEGT. There are 11 residues in the CDR3. The CDR3 DNA follows: TGTGTCAGCACCCAACTCTACGAGCAGTACTTC. Amino acid sequence: CVSTQLYEQYF.

On this clonotype itself: One end of the junction varies from germline; a read error may be responsible. The chain has TRBV20-1 and TRBJ1-5, with D unclear. Germline values: CDR1 DFQATT, CDR2 SNEGSKA (reference sequence). This CDR3 comprises 15 residues. The CDR3 DNA follows: TGCAGTGCTAGAAAGGCAGGAGATAGCAATCGGCCCCAGCATTTT. It yields the protein CSARKAGDSNRPQHF.

As for this clonotype: Being one base from a much bigger clone, this may be a read error. The chain employs TRBV6-5 and TRBJ2-3; D remains ambiguous. Germline assignment: CDR1 MNHEY and CDR2 SVGAGI. The CDR3 runs 13 residues. As DNA, the CDR3 is TGTGCCAGCAGTCGCCGGATCTTGGATATGCAGTATTTT. Amino acids: CASSRRILDMQYF.

On this clonotype itself: This clone may be a read error of a much larger clone one base away. The chain has TRBV6-5 and TRBJ2-7; D is possibly TRBD1 (6 bases). CDR1 is MNHEY, CDR2 SVGAGI, per germline. The CDR3 is made up of 14 amino acids. The CDR3 DNA reads as TGTGCCAGCAGGACCGGGACACATACCTACGAGCACTACTTC. This codes for CASRTGTHTYEHYF.

As concerns this clonotype: This may stem from a read error, because a much larger clone lies one nucleotide away. The chain recombines TRBV6-1 with TRBJ2-1; D call uncertain. CDR1 is MNHNS and CDR2 is SASEGT in the germline V gene. CDR3 size: 13 residues. The DNA for the CDR3 is TGTGCCAGCAGGGCGGATTCCTGCAATGAGCAGTTCTTC. Amino acid sequence: CASRADSCNEQFF.

The chain has TRBV14 and TRBJ2-5; 7 bases fit TRBD2. CDR1 is SGHDN and CDR2 is FVKESK in the germline V gene. V lost 4 bases, J lost 1 base, and 15 bases stayed unmatched. This CDR3 is 18 amino acids long. The DNA for the CDR3 is TGTGCCAGCAGCCGCATCCCTCGACAAGCGGGGATCCAAGAGACCCAGTACTTC. Translating it yields CASSRIPRQAGIQETQYF.